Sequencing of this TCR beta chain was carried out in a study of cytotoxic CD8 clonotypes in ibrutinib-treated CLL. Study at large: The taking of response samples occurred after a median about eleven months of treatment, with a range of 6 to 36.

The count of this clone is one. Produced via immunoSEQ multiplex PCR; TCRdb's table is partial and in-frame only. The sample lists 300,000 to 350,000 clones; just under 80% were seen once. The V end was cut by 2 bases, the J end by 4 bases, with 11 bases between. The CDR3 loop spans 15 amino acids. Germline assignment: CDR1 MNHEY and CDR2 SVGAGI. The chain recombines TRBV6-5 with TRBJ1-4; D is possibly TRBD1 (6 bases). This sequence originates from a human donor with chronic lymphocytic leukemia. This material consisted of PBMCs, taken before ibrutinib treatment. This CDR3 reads CASSYGTGINEKLFF. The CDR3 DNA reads TGTGCCAGCAGTTACGGTACAGGGATTAATGAAAAACTGTTTTTT.